The T cell receptor (beta chain) under discussion was sequenced for a study of cytomegalovirus exposure and HLA in healthy donors. Study-wide points: A highly shared variant cluster was judged a likely technical artifact. Later analysis suggested most CMV-associated TCR beta chains were HLA-restricted.

Primers included in the PCR were 60 Vbeta and 13 Jbeta primers. Clones were sequenced by immunoSEQ multiplex PCR, and TCRdb holds only the in-frame ones, with some missing. The listing contains 120,000 to 150,000 clones. As to this clone: Antigen specificity is unknown.

CDR1 is MNHNY, CDR2 SVGAGI, per germline (reference sequence). The germline V and J ends were trimmed by 6 bases and 0 bases, with 6 bases remaining between them. This CDR3 has 12 residues. This clonotype was sampled from a man aged 40-49 years in good health and CMV-seronegative. This sequence joins TRBV6-6 and TRBJ2-7; no firm D call. The sequenced sample consisted of PBMCs. CDR3 DNA: TGTGCCAGCAGACTGAGCTCCTACGAGCAGTACTTC. Translation gives CASRLSSYEQYF.